The TCR beta chain under discussion was sequenced for a study of blood T cell repertoires in COVID-19. Whole-study context: COVID-19 samples collected from the United States, Italy and Spain covered acute and convalescent phases. T cells, B-cell-depleted T cells, or PBMCs supplied cDNA or gDNA.

In the original workflow: Reference gene primer amplification in the assay estimated nucleated cell counts. Profiled with immunoSEQ multiplex PCR; TCRdb holds only in-frame clones, not every one. D and trimming come from the DNA, and the V and J calls and clone size come from that table. The sample consists of approximately 290,000 clones, 80% to 85% of them appearing once. The V end was cut by 0 bases, the J end by 11 bases, with 15 bases between. This CDR3 spans 14 amino acids. Germline V CDR1 and CDR2: SGHTS, YDEGEE. The Seattle site enrolled patients during active infection and followed them longitudinally.

The chain uses TRBV5-8 and TRBJ1-5; a possible D gene is TRBD1 (5 bases). Sequencing was done on a sample of peripheral blood. This TCR derives from a person aged 65 to 85 with COVID-19, enrolled during active disease. CDR3 sequence reads: CASSLAGVVLAQHF. Written as DNA, the CDR3 is TGTGCCAGCAGCTTGGCGGGGGTGGTTTTGGCCCAGCATTTT.